The source of this T cell receptor (beta chain) is a study of shared clonotypes between healthy human individuals. Only CD45RO-negative cells positively selected for CCR7 counted as naive CD8 cells, so terminally differentiated effector memory CD45RA+ cells were excluded. This table comes from immunoSEQ multiplex PCR, and its TCRdb copy is limited to in-frame clones, with some not included. The sample yields 2 million or so clones, approximately 94% seen once. Trimming took 4 bases from V and 5 from J; bases not matched to a gene: 4. The CDR3 length is 15 residues. The germline V gene has CDR1 LGHNT and CDR2 FRNRAP.

The sequence was collected from a young man in good health. The J gene is TRBJ2-5, the V gene TRBV12-5; 13 nucleotides align to TRBD2. The specimen was naive CD8+ T cells sorted from blood. The CDR3 DNA is TGTGCTAGTGGTTGGACTAGCGGGAGTGGGGAGACCCAGTACTTC. Encoded protein: CASGWTSGSGETQYF. Drawing the rest from reference TRBV12-5 and TRBJ2-5, the complete variable domain is DARVTQTPRHKVTEMGQEVTMRCQPILGHNTVFWYRQTMMQGLELLAYFRNRAPLDDSGMPKDRFSAEMPDATLATLKIQPSEPRDSAVYFCASGWTSGSGETQYFGPGTRLLVL.